This entry lists 14 T cell receptor beta chains sequenced from one sample in a study of technical replicates of blood from a handful of donors. Assay: immunoSEQ multiplex PCR; the TCRdb copy retains only in-frame clones and omits some. Of roughly 62,000 clones listed, around nine tenths were seen once; the top ten hold 4.8%. Material for sequencing was PBMCs. The receptor source for this set is a human donor in good health. Some clones in this sample may be carry-over from other donors' samples.

The rearrangement links TRBV13 to TRBJ2-3, with TRBD2 matching over 8 bases. Losses at the gene ends were 2 bases for V and 6 bases for J; bases not matched to a gene: 10. CDR1 and CDR2 from the germline V gene are PRHDT and FYEKMQ (reference sequence). The CDR3 is made up of 16 amino acids. The CDR3 loop is CASSLTGLATSDTQYF. The CDR3, as DNA: TGTGCCAGCAGCTTAACAGGACTAGCCACCTCGGATACGCAGTATTTT.

V usage is TRBV5-6 and J usage is TRBJ2-7; 7 nucleotides line up with TRBD2. Per germline, CDR1 SGHDT and CDR2 YYEEEE. V shed 2 bases and J 4 bases; nucleotides not matched to a gene: 6. CDR3 size: 14 residues. CDR3 protein: CASSFGAGSYEQYF. CDR3 sequence (DNA): TGTGCCAGCAGCTTTGGAGCGGGATCATACGAGCAGTACTTC. The whole variable domain, remainder taken from reference TRBV5-6 and TRBJ2-7, is DAGVTQSPTHLIKTRGQQVTLRCSPKSGHDTVSWYQQALGQGPQFIFQYYEEEERQRGNFPDRFSGHQFPNYSSELNVNALLLGDSALYLCASSFGAGSYEQYFGPGTRLTVT.

The gene calls are TRBV4-3 and TRBJ2-6; the match to TRBD1 covers 8 bases. CDR1 LGHNA and CDR2 YSLEER come from the germline V gene. The CDR3 consists of 17 residues. Losses at the gene ends were 2 bases for V and 0 bases for J; bases not matched to a gene: 3. CDR3 sequence reads: CASSQQGANSGANVLTF. The CDR3 DNA sequence: TGCGCCAGCAGCCAACAGGGGGCCAACTCTGGGGCCAACGTCCTGACTTTC.

The CDR3 region has the DNA TGTGCTAGTGGTTTGGTAATGAACAGGGAAGGTTCCAAAAACATTCAGTACTTC. It codes for CASGLVMNREGSKNIQYF. The V gene is TRBV12-5, the J gene TRBJ2-4; D is possibly TRBD1 (6 bases). CDR3 size: 18 residues. Germline CDR1 LGHNT, CDR2 FRNRAP. V shed 0 bases and J shed 2 bases, with 17 bases lying between them.

This clone occurred a few times. The chain carries TRBV4-2 and TRBJ2-3, with 9 nucleotides matching TRBD1. The CDR3 sequence is 17 residues long. V lost 4 bases and J lost 3; bases outside the gene matches: 11. Germline CDR1 reads LGHNA; CDR2 reads YNFKEQ. The CDR3 DNA reads as TGTGCCAGCAGCCTCAACGGTGGGACAGGGCTGACAGATACGCAGTATTTT. As protein: CASSLNGGTGLTDTQYF.

The CDR3 DNA is TGTGCCAGCAGCCCGTACTCCGGGAGCCAGTACTTC. This encodes CASSPYSGSQYF. The rearrangement links TRBV13 to TRBJ2-5; possibly TRBD2 for D (6 bases). CDR1 is PRHDT, CDR2 FYEKMQ, per germline (reference sequence). The V gene lost 5 bases and the J gene lost 10 bases, with 14 bases spanning the gap. The CDR3 has 12 residues.

The rearrangement links TRBV6-6 to TRBJ2-1; 7 bases agree with TRBD2. Germline trimming cut 8 bases from V and 6 bases from J; bases unmatched to any gene: 7. The germline V gene encodes CDR1 MNHNY and CDR2 SVGAGI (reference sequence). The CDR3 totals 13 residues. CDR3 amino acids: CASRKTSSNEQFF. As DNA, the CDR3 is TGTGCCAGCCGAAAGACTAGCAGCAATGAGCAGTTCTTC.

By frequency in the sample, this clone is medium-sized. The rearrangement joins TRBV30 to TRBJ1-6, with D possibly being TRBD1 (6 bases). This CDR3 has 15 residues. Germline lookup yields CDR1 GTSNPN and CDR2 SVGIG (reference sequence). V lost 2 bases and J 7 bases, leaving 15 bases between the germline ends. The CDR3 sequence is CAWSPPGAENSPLHF. The CDR3 DNA reads TGTGCCTGGAGTCCCCCAGGGGCGGAGAATTCACCCCTCCACTTT.

The rearrangement uses TRBV18 and TRBJ2-7, with D possibly TRBD1 on 6 matching bases. Trimming shortened V by 5 bases and J by 5 bases, and 10 bases separated the two germline ends. The CDR3 contains 12 residues. Germline lookup yields CDR1 KGHSH and CDR2 LQKENI. In nucleotides, the CDR3 is TGTGCCAGCTCAAACAGGGTTCACGAGCAGTACTTC. It encodes CASSNRVHEQYF. The full variable domain, in which reference TRBV18 and TRBJ2-7 provide the parts outside the CDR3, is NAGVMQNPRHLVRRRGQEARLRCSPMKGHSHVYWYRQLPEEGLKFMVYLQKENIIDESGMPKERFSAEFPKEGPSILRIQQVVRGDSAAYFCASSNRVHEQYFGPGTRLTVT.

This chain joins TRBV7-9 and TRBJ2-1; D call uncertain. Germline-derived CDR1 and CDR2 are SEHNR and FQNEAQ (reference sequence). The CDR3 length is 14 residues. V was pared by 5 bases and J by 1 base, with 9 bases between. The CDR3 nucleotides read TGTGCCAGCAGCCGTCCCGTTTCCTACAATGAGCAGTTCTTC. Its translation: CASSRPVSYNEQFF.

This chain connects TRBV5-1 to TRBJ2-7, with D uncertain. CDR3 length equals 13 residues. Deletions cut 2 bases from V and 2 bases from J, with 8 bases between. The V gene's germline CDR1 is SGHRS and CDR2 YFSETQ. The CDR3 DNA is TGCGCCAGCAGCTTTGGTCCAGCCTACGAGCAGTACTTC. Translated, it gives CASSFGPAYEQYF.

The rearrangement uses TRBV2 and TRBJ2-7; 10 nucleotides align to TRBD2. The CDR3 covers 16 residues. V lost 6 bases, J lost 0 bases, and 8 bases stayed unmatched. Germline V gene lookup returns CDR1 SNHLY and CDR2 FYNNEI. In DNA form, the CDR3 reads TGTGCCAGCAGGACCTACGGACTAGCGGACTCCTACGAGCAGTACTTC. Protein product: CASRTYGLADSYEQYF. The full variable domain, rest sourced from reference TRBV2 and TRBJ2-7, is EPEVTQTPSHQVTQMGQEVILRCVPISNHLYFYWYRQILGQKVEFLVSFYNNEISEKSEIFDDQFSVERPDGSNFTLKIRSTKLEDSAMYFCASRTYGLADSYEQYFGPGTRLTVT.

The chain employs TRBV4-1 and TRBJ2-1, with 12 bases lining up with TRBD2. After removal of 0 bases from V and 8 bases from J, the junction contained 8 bases not matched to a gene. The V gene's germline CDR1 is MGHRA and CDR2 YSYEKL. The CDR3 has 17 residues. CDR3: CASSQDRLAGGLDEQFF. CDR3 coding DNA: TGCGCCAGCAGCCAAGATCGTCTAGCGGGGGGGCTCGATGAGCAGTTCTTC.

The chain couples TRBV19 to TRBJ1-1; D perhaps matches TRBD1 (5 bases). The V end lost 7 bases, the J end lost 4 bases, and 16 bases lay between the germline ends. The CDR3 spans 14 residues. Germline lookup yields CDR1 LNHDA and CDR2 SQIVND (reference sequence). As DNA, the CDR3 is TGTGCCAGTACGATAAGGCCGGGGGGCACTGAAGCTTTCTTT. Translated, it gives CASTIRPGGTEAFF.